The present T cell receptor beta chain was sequenced within a study of beta chain features in type 1 diabetes (dated by TCRdb to the late 2010s). About the study as a whole: No differences in mean age, gender distribution, total cell number or subset yield were found between patients and healthy donors. A total of some 110 million sorted cells were examined across all samples, and the number of cells per subset was strongly correlated with RNA yield. Regulatory and stem cell-like memory subsets were isolated from only 8 patients and about eight healthy donors, whereas naive and central memory subsets came from all 28 donors. The study compared TCRB repertoires of sorted circulating CD4+ T cell subsets between recently diagnosed type 1 diabetes patients and matched healthy donors.

Each donor gave one peripheral blood draw, about 110 mL on average, collected into heparinised tubes. A BD FACSAria II was used to sort naive, central memory, regulatory and stem cell-like memory CD4+ T cells with a panel that included CD45RO, CCR7, CD25, CD127, CD95 and CD27. A purity above 98% was achieved for all sorted populations. Right away, PBMCs were isolated by Lymphoprep density gradient centrifugation and were stained directly, with no culture step. Samples were stained and sorted in pairs, with one healthy donor and one patient per experiment, so that batch effects were minimized. The study at large found these results: PCR might favor shorter templates, but patient and control samples were amplified and corrected together, so any skew would affect both groups equally. Naive, central memory and regulatory TCRB repertoires appeared more similar among patients than among healthy donors. In all four CD4+ subsets, TCRB CDR3 length was moderately but significantly shorter in type 1 diabetes patients. Because cDNA rather than genomic DNA was sequenced, highly expressing activated cells could have been over-represented, although no difference in activation and CD3 levels was found between groups. Patients with type 1 diabetes made fewer insertions and deleted more nucleotides at VDJ recombination sites, implying thymic rearrangement abnormalities. HLA sub-analyses involved small numbers of individuals, so any influence of HLA type on TCRB rearrangement remained unresolved.

The CDR3 covers 16 residues, taking in both the cysteine and the phenylalanine. Here the CDR3 DNA is all that survives: 48 bases in frame from base 1. The germline V and J ends show losses of 5 bases and 6 bases respectively, and no gene match explains 12 bases of the junction. The germline V gene specifies SNHLY as CDR1 and FYNNEI as CDR2. As to this clone: The target of this receptor is not known. The sample holds no much larger clone one base away, and base qualities are not on file.

All of the isolated RNA was reverse transcribed with the High Capacity cDNA Reverse Transcription Kit, so expressed TCRB transcripts were sequenced. Deep immunoSEQ sequencing was applied to naive, central memory and regulatory T cell samples, giving an average of about 3.8 million total reads per sample. Sorted cells were lysed in RLT buffer and RNA was extracted with DNase-treated RNeasy Micro or Mini kits, depending on cell number. Each cell subset was processed on its own to prevent cross-contamination, while patient and healthy donor samples were processed together. Using the immunoSEQ multiplex PCR, TCRB sequences were amplified from cDNA into 87-bp fragments spanning the CDR3 region. Sequencing of the amplicons was performed on the Illumina HiSeq platform. The paper's data handling went like this. Synthetic template baselines were used to correct PCR bias computationally, reads within Hamming distance 2 were collapsed, and singletons that could not be merged were discarded. Reads were aligned against IMGT so that V, D and J genes, CDR3 length and insertions or deletions at six rearrangement sites could be assigned. Within each subset, clonotype counts were normalized to the number of sorted cells before true diversity and Gini coefficients were calculated with the tcR R package. Repertoire sharing was quantified using the overlap coefficient calculated on TCRB nucleotide sequences. Out-of-frame TCRB sequences from naive cells were analyzed as a proxy for the pre-selection repertoire. TCRdb's version of the immuneACCESS table is confined to in-frame rearrangements and falls short of the full clone set. An unresolved V gene accounts for under half of the shortfall where checked; the remainder is of unknown origin. V and J calls and clone size are given by that table; D and trimming were obtained from the DNA. This sample holds 970,000 or so clones; roughly 16% were observed only once. Jointly, the top ten make up 0.02% to 0.025% of the sample.

The sample comprised naive CD4+ T cells from blood. Sample cell subset or site, as interpreted from the label and publication: true naive CD4+ T cells. This TCR came from a woman aged 18-30 years in good health. The rearrangement combines TRBV2 with TRBJ2-1, with 8 central nucleotides matching TRBD2. DNA sequence: TGTGCCAGCAGTACGCAGGGACTAGGAAATGTCAATGAGCAGTTCTTC. Translated, it gives CASSTQGLGNVNEQFF.